Sequencing of this TCR beta chain was carried out in a study of blood T cell repertoires in COVID-19. Study-wide context: Samples of COVID-19 (acute and convalescent) were obtained from the United States, Italy and Spain. PBMCs, B-cell-depleted T cells, or T cells were the source of the cDNA or gDNA that made up the material.

Per the original methods: Estimated nucleated cell counts came from reference gene primer amplification. Clones were sequenced by immunoSEQ multiplex PCR, and TCRdb holds only the in-frame ones, with some missing. D and trimming come from the DNA, and the V and J calls and clone size come from that table. The top ten clones hold about 18% of a sample with 100,000 to 150,000 clones, over 75% of them seen once. Germline V CDR1 and CDR2: SGHVS, FNYEAQ. Trimming took 5 bases from V and 5 from J, leaving 12 bases between them. The CDR3 is made up of 13 amino acids. Recruited during active infection, patients (from Seattle) were subsequently followed longitudinally.

V gene TRBV7-6 combines with J gene TRBJ1-2; maybe TRBD1 (6 bases). Material: peripheral blood. The TCR comes from a man aged 25-40 years with COVID-19, enrolled during active disease. The CDR3 loop reads CASSPDGTYGYTF. CDR3 in DNA: TGTGCCAGCAGCCCGGACGGGACATATGGCTACACCTTC.